This entry lists 17 T cell receptor beta chains sequenced from one sample in a study of identical twins. TCRdb re-derived calls from the 5' RACE reads in MiXCR, one entry per CDR3 protein. The sample records 1.5 million to 2 million distinct CDR3 sequences, roughly 35% being singletons. The specimen was cord blood. The source is a newborn girl in good health.

The chain joins TRBV20-1 to TRBJ2-1; weak D call: TRBD1 (5 bases). Trimming removed 1 base at V and 10 bases at J, with 8 bases between. CDR1 DFQATT and CDR2 SNEGSKA come from the germline V gene (reference sequence). This CDR3 spans 11 amino acids. As DNA, the CDR3 is TGCAGTGCTAGAGCAGGGCCCGAGCAGTTCTTC. Protein product: CSARAGPEQFF.

With regard to this clonotype: A read error may be the cause here, since a much bigger clone is one base away. This chain uses TRBV29-1 with TRBJ2-4; D is uncertain. V was clipped by 1 base and J by 0 bases, with 4 bases between them. The CDR3 contains 13 residues. The V gene's germline CDR1 is SQVTM and CDR2 ANQGSEA. The CDR3 is CSVEGAAKNIQYF. In nucleotides, the CDR3 is TGCAGCGTTGAAGGGGCAGCCAAAAACATTCAGTACTTC.

The sample holds a few counts of this clonotype. V usage is TRBV6-5 and J usage is TRBJ1-2, with D perhaps TRBD1 (6 bases). Germline lookup yields CDR1 MNHEY and CDR2 SVGAGI. Trimming cost V 0 bases and J 4 bases, with 9 bases left between them. The CDR3 covers 14 residues. The CDR3 bases are TGTGCCAGCAGTTACTCGCAGGGGACCTATGGCTACACCTTC. This encodes CASSYSQGTYGYTF.

This clonotype has ten or more counts. CDR3 in DNA: TGCAGCGTTGGCGCCCCGTTCACAGATACGCAGTATTTT. This codes for CSVGAPFTDTQYF. The J gene is TRBJ2-3, the V gene TRBV29-1; D remains unclear. CDR1 and CDR2 (germline): SQVTM, ANQGSEA. The CDR3 runs to 13 residues. V dropped 4 bases and J dropped 2 bases, with 10 bases sitting between them.

This clonotype has a handful of counts. Sequence at one end of the junction differs from germline and may be a read error. The chain has TRBV6-1 and TRBJ2-1, with no clear D. This CDR3 spans 11 amino acids. Germline V CDR1 and CDR2: MNHNS, SASEGT. CDR3 bases: TGTGCCAGCAGTTCTTACAATGAGCGGTTCTTC. Amino acids: CASSSYNERFF.

Many counts were recorded for this clonotype. The J gene is TRBJ2-5, the V gene TRBV29-1, with 9 bases fitting TRBD1. The CDR3 is 12 residues long. Germline CDR1 reads SQVTM; CDR2 reads ANQGSEA. J gave up 3 bases and V 7 bases, and 3 bases lay outside the gene matches. The DNA for the CDR3 is TGCAGCGCTCGGACAGGGGAAGAGACCCAGTACTTC. Translating it yields CSARTGEETQYF.

This clonotype showed up just a few times. The V and J genes are TRBV20-1 and TRBJ1-4; 9 bases fit TRBD1. CDR1 and CDR2 (germline): DFQATT, SNEGSKA (reference sequence). This CDR3 contains 17 residues. J lost 4 bases, V lost 1 base, and 10 bases had no gene match. CDR3 in DNA: TGCAGTGCTAGAGGGACAGGGGCCATGATTCATAATGAAAAACTGTTTTTT. This sequence encodes CSARGTGAMIHNEKLFF.

In regard to this clonotype: The junction and the germline gene differ at one end; a read error may be behind it. The chain uses TRBV12-3 or TRBV12-4 and TRBJ2-3; D not resolved. CDR3 length: 13 amino acids. CDR3 sequence: CASRAYSTDAQYF. As DNA, the CDR3 is TGTGCCAGCAGGGCCTATAGCACAGATGCGCAGTATTTT.

This chain uses TRBV28 with TRBJ1-2; D is unresolved. Trimming pared 10 bases from V and 6 bases from J, leaving 9 bases between. CDR1 and CDR2 (germline): MDHEN, SYDVKM. This CDR3 is 10 amino acids long. The CDR3 DNA is TGTGCCACCGGGTCCCATGGCTACACCTTC. Protein: CATGSHGYTF.

Concerning this clonotype: A much larger clonotype is one base distant, so this may be a read error. V usage is TRBV29-1 and J usage is TRBJ1-2; D perhaps matches TRBD1 (5 bases). The CDR3 spans 14 residues. Per the germline V gene, CDR1 is SQVTM and CDR2 is ANQGSEA. Trimming removed 2 bases from V and 0 bases from J, with 10 bases in between. The CDR3 DNA reads TGCAGCGTTGAACCCTGGGGCACTAACTATGGCTACACCTTC. Its protein product is CSVEPWGTNYGYTF.

V usage is TRBV6-1 and J usage is TRBJ1-5, with 7 bases lining up with TRBD1. The germline V gene encodes CDR1 MNHNS and CDR2 SASEGT. Trimming cost V 7 bases and J 5 bases; bases outside gene matches: 14. The CDR3 sequence is 16 residues long. CDR3 DNA: TGTGCCAGCACCAAGTCCCCTGGGACAGTCCATCAGCCCCAGCATTTT. Translated: CASTKSPGTVHQPQHF.

This clonotype was seen a handful of times. The CDR3 DNA reads as TGTGCCAGCAGTTTGTGGACTAGCGGGGCACACAATGAGCAGTTCTTC. Translating it yields CASSLWTSGAHNEQFF. The chain has TRBV12-3 or TRBV12-4 and TRBJ2-1; 12 nucleotides match TRBD2. V lost 3 bases and J lost 5; bases outside the gene matches: 5. The CDR3 loop spans 16 amino acids.

This chain uses TRBV20-1 with TRBJ2-7, with 8 bases lining up with TRBD1. The CDR3 has 14 amino acids. The junction had 9 bases not matched to a gene; V was cut back by 1 base and J by 7 bases. CDR1 is DFQATT and CDR2 is SNEGSKA in the germline V gene (reference sequence). The CDR3 here is CSARGPGRGPEQYF. As DNA, the CDR3 is TGCAGTGCTAGAGGTCCCGGCAGGGGGCCGGAGCAGTACTTC.

At least ten counts were recorded for this clonotype. V usage is TRBV7-2 and J usage is TRBJ2-3, with 12 bases aligning to TRBD2. The CDR3 loop spans 21 amino acids. V was pared by 0 bases and J by 1 base, with 14 bases of the junction left unmatched. Per the germline V gene, CDR1 is SGHTA and CDR2 is FQGNSA. The CDR3 loop reads CASSLAHRVRRTSGGTDTQYF. In nucleotides, the CDR3 is TGTGCCAGCAGCTTAGCCCACAGGGTTCGTAGGACTAGCGGGGGCACAGATACGCAGTATTTT. Complete variable domain (other parts from reference TRBV7-2 and TRBJ2-3): GAGVSQSPSNKVTEKGKDVELRCDPISGHTALYWYRQSLGQGLEFLIYFQGNSAPDKSGLPSDRFSAERTGGSVSTLTIQRTQQEDSAVYLCASSLAHRVRRTSGGTDTQYFGPGTRLTVL.

The chain links TRBV20-1 to TRBJ2-3, with a possible D match to TRBD1 (7 bases). With 1 base removed from V and 2 bases from J, the gap between germline ends came to 16 bases. The CDR3 is 16 amino acids. Germline V gene lookup returns CDR1 DFQATT and CDR2 SNEGSKA (reference sequence). CDR3 bases: TGCAGTGCTAGAGTGGAGGGGGCGTTATACACAGATACGCAGTATTTT. Translation: CSARVEGALYTDTQYF.

This clonotype was observed many times. This rearrangement joins TRBV12-3 or TRBV12-4 to TRBJ2-3; a possible D gene is TRBD2 (5 bases). V lost 3 bases to trimming and J lost 2 bases, with 9 bases between them. CDR3 length: 14 residues. The CDR3 is CASSLDGVTDTQYF. The CDR3 DNA is TGTGCCAGCAGTTTGGACGGGGTCACAGATACGCAGTATTTT.

This clonotype was detected only a few times. The chain links TRBV11-2 to TRBJ1-1; TRBD1 might be the D (5 bases). V was cut by 1 base and J by 3 bases, with 15 bases left in between. The CDR3 extends over 16 amino acids. Germline CDR1 SGHAT, CDR2 FQNNGV. CDR3 nucleotides: TGTGCCAGCAGCTTAGGGCTGAAGGGGAGGGACACTGAAGCTTTCTTT. This translates into CASSLGLKGRDTEAFF.